Listed below are T cell receptor beta chains from one sample, sequenced in a study of blood T cells in healthy people across ages. TCRdb re-called the 5' RACE reads with MiXCR, one entry per CDR3 protein. This table holds approximately 400,000 distinct CDR3 sequences, about 55% found once. The sequenced sample consisted of blood. These receptors originate from a man aged 60-69 years in good health. Each CDR3 is given with its conserved first and last residue. The D gene is left open where the match is weak. Part of the rows lack a size; the others show once, few, many or a class for expanded clones.

d_gene,j_gene,len,v_gene,abundance,CDR3nt,CDR3aa
.,TRBJ2-7,12,TRBV29-1,.,TGCAGCGTTGCCAGGGGCTCTCACGAGCAGTACTTC,CSVARGSHEQYF
.,TRBJ2-3,15,TRBV30,once,TGTGCCAGGAGCGCGGACAGGAGGGAAACAGATACGCAGTATTTT,CARSADRRETDTQYF
.,TRBJ1-1,13,TRBV3-1,.,TGTGCCAGCAGCCCCCTCCCGAACACTGAAGCTTTCTTT,CASSPLPNTEAFF
TRBD1,TRBJ2-5,15,TRBV2,.,TGTGCCAGCAGTGAACCGCAGGGGGCAGGGGAGACCCAGTACTTC,CASSEPQGAGETQYF
TRBD1,TRBJ2-6,19,TRBV14,.,TGTGCCAGCAGCCAGGCTGGACAGGGCGCCTTCTCTGGGGCCAACGTCCTGACTTTC,CASSQAGQGAFSGANVLTF
TRBD1,TRBJ2-1,15,TRBV15,.,TGTGCCACCAGCCCAAAACGGACAGGGGGCTATGAGCAGTTCTTC,CATSPKRTGGYEQFF
.,TRBJ2-7,11,TRBV29-1,.,TGCAGCGTTGGTGTGGGGGACGAGCAGTACTTC,CSVGVGDEQYF
.,TRBJ1-2,13,TRBV12-3/TRBV12-4,.,TGTGCCAGCAGTACAGGAACAGACTATGGCTACACCTTC,CASSTGTDYGYTF
TRBD2,TRBJ2-5,15,TRBV5-1,many,TGCGCCAGCAGGGCTAGCGGGGGGGACGGAGAGACCCAGTACTTC,CASRASGGDGETQYF
TRBD1,TRBJ2-3,17,TRBV12-3/TRBV12-4,.,TGTGCCAGCAGTTGGGCGCCCGGGACAGGGGTGCCAGATACGCAGTATTTT,CASSWAPGTGVPDTQYF
TRBD2,TRBJ2-7,14,TRBV28,.,TGTGCCAGCAGCGTACTAGCGGGGTCATACGAGCAGTACTTC,CASSVLAGSYEQYF
TRBD1,TRBJ2-6,16,TRBV20-1,.,TGCAGTGCCCAAACAGGGGGCTGGAAAGGGGCCAACGTCCTGACTTTC,CSAQTGGWKGANVLTF
.,TRBJ2-6,17,TRBV12-3/TRBV12-4,.,TGTGCCAGCAAGTTGGACAGATCTTACTCTGGGGCCAACGTCCTGACTTTC,CASKLDRSYSGANVLTF
.,TRBJ1-1,16,TRBV15,.,TGTGCCACCAGTGGGGCCTCGGGAGGCGGGACCACTGAAGCTTTCTTT,CATSGASGGGTTEAFF
.,TRBJ2-7,15,TRBV5-5,once,TGTGCCAGCAGCCCTGACGTGGGGGGAACCTACGAGCAGTACTTC,CASSPDVGGTYEQYF
.,TRBJ2-1,15,TRBV2,.,TGTGCCAGCAGGGAAAAGGACACCGGCTACAATGAGCAGTTCTTC,CASREKDTGYNEQFF
.,TRBJ1-5,17,TRBV5-6,once,TGTGCCAGCAGCTTGCGGGGGGCTGGGCATAGCAATCAGCCCCAGCATTTT,CASSLRGAGHSNQPQHF
.,TRBJ2-5,15,TRBV12-3/TRBV12-4,.,TGTGCCAGCAGTTTAGGACCGACCGTCAGGGAGACCCAGTACTTC,CASSLGPTVRETQYF
.,TRBJ2-5,12,TRBV12-3/TRBV12-4,.,TGTGCCAGCAGTTTTCAGGGGCTAGGGCAGTACTTC,CASSFQGLGQYF
TRBD1,TRBJ1-2,17,TRBV5-1,.,TGCGCCAGCAGCTTGGAGCAGGACAGGGTAGACTTCTATGGCTACACCTTC,CASSLEQDRVDFYGYTF
.,TRBJ2-7,15,TRBV5-6,.,TGTGCCAGCAGCTTGGTGGGCAGGGAAAGTTCCGAGCAGTACTTC,CASSLVGRESSEQYF
.,TRBJ2-1,16,TRBV15,.,TGTGCCACCAGCAGATTAGGGGACGGCGACTACAACGAGCAGTTCTTC,CATSRLGDGDYNEQFF
.,TRBJ2-5,14,TRBV5-1,.,TGCGCCAGCGGGTCCCGGGGGACCCAAGAGACCCAGTACTTC,CASGSRGTQETQYF
TRBD1,TRBJ1-1,14,TRBV7-2,.,TGTGCCAGCAGCCCCGGGACAGGCAGCAGCAGTCCTTTCTTT,CASSPGTGSSSPFF
.,TRBJ2-5,12,TRBV15,few,TGTGCCACCAGGAGGGGTTACGAGACCCAGTACTTC,CATRRGYETQYF
.,TRBJ2-3,15,TRBV3-1,.,TGTGCCAGCAGCCAACTGGACAGCTACACAGATACGCAGTATTTT,CASSQLDSYTDTQYF
.,TRBJ2-6,17,TRBV11-2,.,TGTGCCAGCAGCCCCGGTTCGGGGTCGTACGGGGCCAACGTCCTGACTTTC,CASSPGSGSYGANVLTF
.,TRBJ2-5,14,TRBV20-1,.,TGCAGTGCTAGAGATCCCGGGGACCTGGAGACCCAGTACTTC,CSARDPGDLETQYF
.,TRBJ2-7,13,TRBV12-3/TRBV12-4,.,TGTGCCAGCAGTTTATTTCAAACCGGCGAGCAGTACTTC,CASSLFQTGEQYF
.,TRBJ1-2,15,TRBV4-2,.,TGTGCCAGCAGCCAAGGTCTGGGCTCTAACTATGGCTACACCTTC,CASSQGLGSNYGYTF
.,TRBJ2-7,16,TRBV27,.,TGTGCCAGCAGTTTAGCCCCTGGGACCGGGGCCTACGAGCAGTACTTC,CASSLAPGTGAYEQYF
.,TRBJ1-4,13,TRBV29-1,.,TGCAGCGTTGGGCCGGGCCAAAATGAAAAACTGTTTTTT,CSVGPGQNEKLFF
.,TRBJ1-5,12,TRBV6-2/TRBV6-3,once,TGTGCCAGCAGAGACGGAAGTCAGCCCCGGCATTTT,CASRDGSQPRHF
.,TRBJ2-3,14,TRBV11-2,.,.,CASSSSSTRSTQYF
TRBD2,TRBJ2-1,16,TRBV28,.,TGTGCCAGCAGTTTAGGTGGGGTGGGAGGGGAGAATGAGCAGTTCTTC,CASSLGGVGGENEQFF
TRBD2,TRBJ2-5,16,TRBV15,.,TGTGCCGCCAGCAGAGGATCCGGACTAGCGGGGGAGACCCTGTACTTC,CAASRGSGLAGETLYF
.,TRBJ2-1,12,TRBV2,.,TGTGCCAGCAGCGGGGACTCCAATGAGCAGTTCTTC,CASSGDSNEQFF
TRBD1,TRBJ1-6,17,TRBV5-5,.,TGTGCCAGCAGCTGGAGCCGGGACAGAGAAGATAATTCACCCCTCCACTTT,CASSWSRDREDNSPLHF
TRBD1,TRBJ1-5,17,TRBV3-1,.,TGTGCCAGCAGCCAAGACGGACAGGGGGGTGGCAATCAGCCCCAGCATTTT,CASSQDGQGGGNQPQHF
.,TRBJ2-3,15,TRBV7-2,.,TGTGCCAGCAGCTCCCAGGGCTTGGTCTCAGATACGCAGTATTTT,CASSSQGLVSDTQYF
.,TRBJ1-1,13,TRBV5-1,.,TGCGCCAGCCAGGGACGGATGAACACTGAAGCTTTCTTT,CASQGRMNTEAFF
TRBD1,TRBJ1-2,16,TRBV28,.,TGTGCCAGCAGTTTCGACAGGGGGCAAGAACTAGCGGGCTACACCTTC,CASSFDRGQELAGYTF